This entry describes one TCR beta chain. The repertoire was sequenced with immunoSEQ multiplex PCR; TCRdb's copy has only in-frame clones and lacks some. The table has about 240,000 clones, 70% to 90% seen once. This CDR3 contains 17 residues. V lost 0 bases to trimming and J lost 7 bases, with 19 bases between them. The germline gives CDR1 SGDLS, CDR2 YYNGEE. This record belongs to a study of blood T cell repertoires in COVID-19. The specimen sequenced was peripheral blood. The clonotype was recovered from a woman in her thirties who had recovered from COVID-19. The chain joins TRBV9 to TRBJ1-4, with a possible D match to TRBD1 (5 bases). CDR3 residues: CASSVDPRGEAGEKLFF. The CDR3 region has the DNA TGTGCCAGCAGCGTAGACCCGCGGGGGGAGGCTGGTGAAAAACTGTTTTTT.